This T cell receptor (beta chain) was recorded in a study of cytomegalovirus exposure and HLA in healthy donors. To note about this clone: Its cognate antigen is unknown.

Findings of the study overall: Immune exposure information available was restricted to CMV serostatus.

A multiplex PCR was run with 60 Vbeta primers and 13 Jbeta primers. Generated by immunoSEQ multiplex PCR, the TCRdb table keeps only in-frame clones and is missing some. The sample yields around 89,000 clones, over 70% seen once. The CDR3 is 15 amino acids. With 4 bases removed from V and 0 bases from J, the gap between germline ends came to 10 bases. Germline V gene lookup returns CDR1 LGHNA and CDR2 YNFKEQ. The sequence came from a girl under 10 years old in good health and CMV-seropositive. Material: PBMCs. The chain uses TRBV4-2 and TRBJ2-1, with D possibly matching TRBD2 (6 bases). CDR3 protein: CASSLSGSSYNEQFF. The CDR3 coding sequence is TGTGCCAGCAGCCTTAGCGGAAGCTCCTACAATGAGCAGTTCTTC.